This T cell receptor (beta chain) was captured by sequencing in a study of cytomegalovirus exposure and HLA in healthy donors. This clone was recorded a few times. The antigen remains undetermined. The germline V gene has CDR1 SGHDT and CDR2 YYEEEE. V lost 2 bases and J lost 3, with 7 bases in between. This CDR3 spans 13 amino acids. Study-wide findings and caveats: Most sequenced TCRs were rare (though some public TCRs occurred in many donors). Cytomegalovirus-associated TCR beta chains were listed, numbering roughly 150. When a later analysis compared HLA-associated TCR beta chains with equally common others, the HLA-associated chains turned out to be more clonally expanded and to have lower generation probabilities. A later analysis linked a missense variant in DCLRE1C to the trimming of TCR beta V and J genes.

A multiplex PCR was run with 60 Vbeta primers and 13 Jbeta primers. Using immunoSEQ multiplex PCR, the repertoire was profiled, and TCRdb retains in-frame clones only, with some absent. The repertoire holds around 35,000 clones, with roughly 79% as singletons. This receptor was identified in a woman aged 40-49 years in good health and CMV-seronegative. The chain uses TRBV5-6 and TRBJ2-3; unclear D gene. Sequenced: PBMCs. In DNA, the CDR3 is TGTGCCAGCAGCTTACAAAAGACAGATACGCAGTATTTT. As protein: CASSLQKTDTQYF.